Listed here are 32 T cell receptor beta chains from one sample, sequenced in a study of early T cells in non-severe SARS-CoV-2 infection. TCRdb ran MiXCR on the 5' RACE reads and lists one entry per CDR3 protein. This sample has approximately 31,000 distinct CDR3 sequences, with about 5.7% found just once. Material for sequencing was whole blood. Receptors were obtained from an adult who was a healthcare worker with PCR-confirmed SARS-CoV-2 infection or an uninfected control (not recorded which).

The rearrangement uses TRBV7-2 and TRBJ2-3; unclear D gene. Trimming took off 5 bases at V and 4 bases at J, with 16 bases between the two ends. Germline V CDR1 and CDR2: SGHTA, FQGNSA. The CDR3 has 15 amino acids. The CDR3 sequence is CASSGRYRPADTQYF. The CDR3 DNA reads TGTGCCAGCAGCGGGCGATACCGCCCCGCAGATACGCAGTATTTT. The full variable domain, with the rest looked up from reference TRBV7-2 and TRBJ2-3, is GAGVSQSPSNKVTEKGKDVELRCDPISGHTALYWYRQSLGQGLEFLIYFQGNSAPDKSGLPSDRFSAERTGGSVSTLTIQRTQQEDSAVYLCASSGRYRPADTQYFGPGTRLTVL.

This clonotype has at least ten counts. The chain combines TRBV7-2 with TRBJ2-2, with a weak D call TRBD2 (6 bases). Germline values: CDR1 SGHTA, CDR2 FQGNSA. The CDR3 sequence is 13 residues long. V shed 1 base and J shed 9 bases, with 9 bases lying between them. The CDR3 loop is CASSLVAGRELFF. CDR3 sequence (DNA): TGTGCCAGCAGCTTAGTGGCGGGGCGGGAGCTGTTTTTT.

This clonotype was seen repeatedly, ten times or more. V is TRBV20-1 and J is TRBJ1-6; no clear D gene. Trimming took 4 bases from V and 4 from J, leaving 14 bases between them. The CDR3 is 15 amino acids. The germline CDR1 and CDR2 sequences are DFQATT and SNEGSKA (reference sequence). For the CDR3, the DNA is TGCAGTGCTATCATCCCCGCGTTTTATAATTCACCCCTCCACTTT. Translating it yields CSAIIPAFYNSPLHF.

This clonotype has just a few counts. This chain connects TRBV20-1 to TRBJ2-5; weak D call: TRBD2 (6 bases). V lost 0 bases and J lost 3, with 8 bases in between. The germline CDR1 and CDR2 sequences are DFQATT and SNEGSKA (reference sequence). The CDR3 sequence is 13 residues long. The CDR3 sequence: CSAREIAEETQYF. The CDR3 DNA reads TGCAGTGCTAGAGAGATAGCGGAAGAGACCCAGTACTTC.

Ten or more counts support this clonotype. The V call is TRBV29-1, the J call TRBJ2-7; no clear D. Germline CDR1 reads SQVTM; CDR2 reads ANQGSEA. Trimming pared 1 base from V and 6 bases from J, leaving 13 bases between. The CDR3 extends over 13 amino acids. The CDR3, as DNA: TGCAGCGTTGAAGCCCCCAGTAGGGCCGAGCAGTACTTC. It specifies CSVEAPSRAEQYF.

This clonotype was seen at least ten times. The chain couples TRBV20-1 to TRBJ2-5; weak D call: TRBD2 (5 bases). The CDR3 is made up of 14 amino acids. Germline CDR1 DFQATT, CDR2 SNEGSKA (reference sequence). V lost 0 bases to trimming and J lost 1 base, with 9 bases between them. The CDR3 DNA reads as TGCAGTGCTAGAGATCGGGGTCCCCAAGAGACCCAGTACTTC. It encodes CSARDRGPQETQYF.

This clonotype showed up many times. V usage is TRBV27 and J usage is TRBJ2-7; 11 bases map to TRBD1. The germline V gene encodes CDR1 MNHEY and CDR2 SMNVEV (reference sequence). The length of the CDR3 is 13 residues. Unmatched junction bases numbered 2, after V lost 7 bases and J lost 3 bases. The CDR3 DNA reads TGTGCCAGCATGGGACAGGGGGTCTACGAGCAGTACTTC. Residues: CASMGQGVYEQYF.

The chain has TRBV3-1 and TRBJ2-4; D unclear. The V and J ends lost 1 base and 5 bases respectively, with 9 bases between them. There are 14 residues in the CDR3. Germline loops: CDR1 LGHDT, CDR2 YNNKEL (reference sequence). This CDR3 is CASSQGRTQNIQYF. In nucleotides, the CDR3 is TGTGCCAGCAGCCAAGGACGGACCCAAAACATTCAGTACTTC.

This clonotype was seen at least ten times. V is TRBV7-2 and J is TRBJ2-4; 16 nucleotides align to TRBD2. The CDR3 has 13 amino acids. The V and J ends lost 4 bases and 15 bases, in that order; junction bases with no gene match: 3. CDR1 is SGHTA and CDR2 is FQGNSA in the germline V gene. Here the CDR3 reads CASSWGLAGGAYF. As DNA, the CDR3 is TGTGCCAGCAGCTGGGGACTAGCGGGAGGGGCGTACTTC.

In this sample, this clonotype turned up many times. The rearrangement uses TRBV27 and TRBJ2-3; D is unresolved. Germline V CDR1 and CDR2: MNHEY, SMNVEV (reference sequence). The germline V and J ends were trimmed by 6 bases and 0 bases, with 7 bases remaining between them. This CDR3 region has 13 residues. This CDR3 is CASRQTSTDTQYF. CDR3 sequence (DNA): TGTGCCAGCAGACAAACTAGCACAGATACGCAGTATTTT.

This clonotype was found many times. The V gene is TRBV18, the J gene TRBJ2-4; D may be TRBD1 (5 bases). Trimming took off 0 bases at V and 0 bases at J, with 9 bases between the two ends. In germline, CDR1 is KGHSH, CDR2 LQKENI. The CDR3 runs 16 residues. The DNA of the CDR3 is TGTGCCAGCTCACCACCGGGGCACCTAGCCAAAAACATTCAGTACTTC. Amino acid sequence: CASSPPGHLAKNIQYF.

This clonotype came up many times. The gene calls are TRBV20-1 and TRBJ1-1; no clear D gene. The CDR3 is made up of 15 amino acids. V was clipped by 0 bases and J by 0 bases, with 11 bases between them. CDR1 is DFQATT and CDR2 is SNEGSKA in the germline V gene (reference sequence). The chain's CDR3 is CSARDSGSLNTEAFF. CDR3 DNA: TGCAGTGCTAGAGATTCGGGCTCCTTGAACACTGAAGCTTTCTTT.

Comment on this clonotype: A much larger clonotype is one base distant, so this may be a read error. V gene TRBV7-9 combines with J gene TRBJ2-1, with TRBD1 matching over 11 bases. The CDR3 has 15 residues. Germline V gene lookup returns CDR1 SEHNR and CDR2 FQNEAQ (reference sequence). V shed 4 bases, J shed 11 bases, and the junction held 10 bases outside the gene matches. The CDR3 DNA sequence: TGTGCCAGCAGCTCGACGGACAGGGGGCATAATAAGCAGTTCTTC. This gives the protein CASSSTDRGHNKQFF.

In this sample, this clonotype turned up many times. This chain uses TRBV11-2 with TRBJ1-1; tentatively, D is TRBD1 (5 bases). V lost 2 bases to trimming and J lost 5 bases, with 18 bases between them. The CDR3 loop spans 16 amino acids. In germline, CDR1 is SGHAT, CDR2 FQNNGV. Here the CDR3 reads CASSLLRGSGGTEAFF. CDR3 nucleotide sequence: TGTGCCAGCAGCTTACTTCGGGGCTCGGGGGGAACTGAAGCTTTCTTT.

This clonotype was observed many times. The chain has TRBV24-1 and TRBJ2-1; a weak D match, TRBD2 (6 bases). Germline V gene sequence: CDR1 KGHDR, CDR2 SFDVKD. Trimming cost V 3 bases and J 6 bases, with 17 bases left between them. This CDR3 is built from 16 residues. The chain's CDR3 is CATSDPHAEGFNEQFF. Here the CDR3 DNA reads TGTGCCACCAGTGATCCCCACGCGGAGGGGTTCAATGAGCAGTTCTTC.

This clonotype was found many times. This sequence joins TRBV20-1 and TRBJ2-1, with 9 bases matching TRBD2. CDR1 is DFQATT and CDR2 is SNEGSKA in the germline V gene (reference sequence). J was trimmed by 5 bases and V by 5 bases; bases with no gene match: 19. The length of the CDR3 is 18 residues. CDR3: CSALDGLVAGAVNNEQFF. The CDR3 DNA follows: TGCAGTGCTCTGGATGGGTTGGTAGCGGGAGCAGTCAACAATGAGCAGTTCTTC.

This clonotype was observed many times. The chain joins TRBV30 to TRBJ2-3, with D perhaps matching TRBD1 (6 bases). Deletions cut 2 bases from V and 2 bases from J, with 8 bases between. There are 13 residues in the CDR3. Germline CDR1 and CDR2: GTSNPN and SVGIG (reference sequence). Here the CDR3 reads CAWSPGHTDTQYF. The CDR3 coding sequence is TGTGCCTGGAGTCCGGGACACACAGATACGCAGTATTTT.

This clonotype has a count of ten or more. The chain uses TRBV28 and TRBJ1-5; D is unresolved. Trimming took off 1 base at V and 0 bases at J, with 16 bases between the two ends. The CDR3 runs 18 residues. Germline CDR1 and CDR2: MDHEN and SYDVKM. The CDR3 protein is CASSLLEGGPRSNQPQHF. The DNA of the CDR3 is TGTGCCAGCAGTTTATTGGAGGGAGGGCCACGTAGCAATCAGCCCCAGCATTTT.

This clonotype showed up many times. The CDR3: CASSWDSYTDTQYF. CDR3 in DNA: TGTGCCAGCAGTTGGGACAGCTACACAGATACGCAGTATTTT. The rearrangement links TRBV7-9 to TRBJ2-3, with 7 positions matching TRBD1. Germline assignment: CDR1 SEHNR and CDR2 FQNEAQ (reference sequence). This CDR3 is built from 14 residues. The V and J ends lost 6 bases and 2 bases, in that order; junction bases with no gene match: 5.

There are many counts of this clonotype. V and J are TRBV4-2 and TRBJ2-5; D uncertain. The V end lost 3 bases, the J end lost 5 bases, and 10 bases lay between the germline ends. In germline, CDR1 is LGHNA, CDR2 YNFKEQ. The CDR3 is 13 residues long. The CDR3 reads CASSQAPVETQYF. DNA of the CDR3: TGTGCCAGCAGCCAGGCCCCAGTGGAGACCCAGTACTTC.

The chain joins TRBV3-1 to TRBJ2-2; 8 bases are shared with TRBD2. The CDR3 has 15 amino acids. The germline gives CDR1 LGHDT, CDR2 YNNKEL (reference sequence). V was pared by 7 bases and J by 4 bases, with 8 bases of the junction left unmatched. DNA of the CDR3: TGTGCCAGCACGACGGGAGGGCCGGGCACCGGGGAGCTGTTTTTT. It is translated as CASTTGGPGTGELFF.

The chain couples TRBV10-3 to TRBJ2-1; TRBD2 agrees at 13 bases. The trim removed 8 bases at V and 8 bases at J, leaving 24 bases unmatched. There are 20 residues in the CDR3. From germline, CDR1 is ENHRY and CDR2 SYGVKD. The CDR3 region has the DNA TGTGCCATCTCACCTCGGGGAGGAGATAGACTAGCGGGAGGTAGAGATGAGCAGTTCTTC. Protein sequence: CAISPRGGDRLAGGRDEQFF.

As concerns this clonotype: Mismatch with germline at one junction end may stem from a read error. V is TRBV7-8 and J is TRBJ2-1; TRBD2 matches at 8 bases. This CDR3 contains 15 residues. Looked up from germline, CDR1 is SGHVS and CDR2 is FQNEAQ. The CDR3 is CVSGGRQLSYNEQFF. CDR3 DNA: TGTGTCAGCGGGGGCCGGCAACTCTCCTACAATGAGCAGTTCTTC.

This clonotype was detected many times. The chain employs TRBV11-2 and TRBJ1-1; tentatively, D is TRBD1 (6 bases). Looked up from germline, CDR1 is SGHAT and CDR2 is FQNNGV. The CDR3 contains 12 residues. Trimming removed 6 bases from V and 6 bases from J, with 11 bases in between. CDR3 amino acids: CASSTGYAEAFF. The CDR3 nucleotides are TGTGCCAGCAGTACAGGGTATGCTGAAGCTTTCTTT. Supplemented by reference TRBV11-2 and TRBJ1-1, the full variable domain reads EAGVAQSPRYKIIEKRQSVAFWCNPISGHATLYWYQQILGQGPKLLIQFQNNGVVDDSQLPKDRFSAERLKGVDSTLKIQPAKLEDSAVYLCASSTGYAEAFFGQGTRLTVV.

This clonotype was recorded at least ten times. The V call is TRBV5-1, the J call TRBJ2-5, with D tentatively TRBD2 (5 bases). V was shortened by 5 bases and J by 4 bases, with 12 bases between the two germline ends. The CDR3 spans 13 residues. The germline V gene has CDR1 SGHRS and CDR2 YFSETQ. The CDR3 is CASSPGVLETQYF. The CDR3 bases are TGCGCCAGCAGTCCCGGGGTTTTAGAGACCCAGTACTTC.

In this sample, this clonotype turned up many times. This rearrangement joins TRBV7-6 to TRBJ2-6; D is unclear. The CDR3 runs 14 residues. Germline values: CDR1 SGHVS, CDR2 FNYEAQ. Trimming shortened V by 4 bases and J by 0 bases, and 4 bases separated the two germline ends. In DNA, the CDR3 is TGTGCCAGCAGCTCCAACTCTGGGGCCAACGTCCTGACTTTC. Translated: CASSSNSGANVLTF.

This clonotype has at least ten counts. The J gene is TRBJ2-6, the V gene TRBV12-3 or TRBV12-4; D gene ambiguous. The CDR3 has 15 residues. Trimming cost V 7 bases and J 0 bases, with 10 bases left between them. The CDR3 loop is CASIPHSSGANVLTF. In nucleotides, the CDR3 is TGTGCCAGCATCCCCCATAGCTCTGGGGCCAACGTCCTGACTTTC.

This clonotype was counted at least ten times. The rearrangement links TRBV7-2 to TRBJ2-1; tentative D call: TRBD2 (6 bases). The CDR3 spans 15 residues. With 5 bases removed from V and 0 bases from J, the gap between germline ends came to 11 bases. Germline V gives CDR1 SGHTA, CDR2 FQGNSA. CDR3 sequence reads: CASSEGLASYNEQFF. Written as DNA, the CDR3 is TGTGCCAGCAGCGAGGGACTGGCCTCCTACAATGAGCAGTTCTTC.

The sample holds a few counts of this clonotype. CDR3 loop: CASSPRGRVTDTQYF. The CDR3 nucleotides read TGTGCCAGCAGTCCCAGGGGGCGCGTGACAGATACGCAGTATTTT. This chain connects TRBV28 to TRBJ2-3; 8 bases match TRBD1. With V trimmed by 5 bases and J by 3 bases, 7 bases remained unmatched. The CDR3 spans 15 residues. Germline V gene data show CDR1 as MDHEN and CDR2 as SYDVKM.

This clonotype was found a few times. The chain links TRBV7-8 to TRBJ1-2; the D is unclear. The V gene's germline CDR1 is SGHVS and CDR2 FQNEAQ. V lost 0 bases and J lost 8, with 13 bases in between. The CDR3 loop spans 14 amino acids. The CDR3, as DNA: TGTGCCAGCAGCTTAGCGCTAGCCTCATGGGGCTACACCTTC. This sequence encodes CASSLALASWGYTF. The whole variable domain, remainder taken from reference TRBV7-8 and TRBJ1-2, is GAGVSQSPRYKVAKRGQDVALRCDPISGHVSLFWYQQALGQGPEFLTYFQNEAQLDKSGLPSDRFFAERPEGSVSTLKIQRTQQEDSAVYLCASSLALASWGYTFGSGTRLTVV.

This clonotype was seen many times. The V and J genes are TRBV11-2 and TRBJ2-7, with D perhaps being TRBD1 or TRBD2 (5 bases each). This CDR3 comprises 14 residues. The germline gives CDR1 SGHAT, CDR2 FQNNGV. Trimming removed 5 bases at V and 3 bases at J, with 14 bases between. The CDR3: CASSAAWGNYEQYF. In DNA form, the CDR3 reads TGTGCCAGCAGCGCGGCTTGGGGGAACTACGAGCAGTACTTC.

Ten or more counts support this clonotype. The genes are TRBV4-3 and TRBJ1-5, with D tentatively TRBD1 (6 bases). The CDR3 runs to 14 residues. The ends were cut back, 0 bases at V and 7 bases at J, with 10 bases in the middle. In germline, CDR1 is LGHNA, CDR2 YSLEER. The chain's CDR3 is CASSQDTGGQPQHF. The CDR3, as DNA: TGCGCCAGCAGCCAAGATACGGGGGGCCAGCCCCAGCATTTT.